This T cell receptor beta chain was found in a study of cytotoxic CD8 clonotypes in ibrutinib-treated CLL (dated by TCRdb to the early 2020s). Some background on the complete study: The cohort was composed of some ten relapsed/refractory and about 15 treatment-naive patients; IGHV unmutated status was identified in 17 patients. Partial responses were observed in some 24 patients and complete responses in 2; after a median follow-up of roughly 72 months, remission was maintained in 15 or so patients and progression was observed in around twelve. Response samples were taken after a median of approximately a year on treatment, ranging from roughly 6 to 36 months. An average of 255,043 productive templates and tens of thousands of productive rearrangements was obtained per sample. Longitudinal samples were obtainable from about 30% of the roughly 90 participants in the trial. Cryopreserved peripheral blood mononuclear cells were obtained before treatment, at response, and at either sustained remission or disease progression. Every remission and progressive disease sample was obtained while ibrutinib was still being received by the patients. Results and caveats for the whole study, not just this receptor: Baseline clonality was found to be higher than that of age-matched healthy donors and was strongly correlated with circulating CD8+ T-cell counts. Public clonotypes were found to be uncommon and were observed to contract or remain stable during treatment; the increase in clonality was shown to reflect expansion of private clonotypes at ibrutinib response. At ibrutinib response clonality went up, during sustained remission it held steady, and at progression it dropped back toward baseline. Sampling times were not matched between patients in sustained remission and patients whose disease was progressing, and lymph node repertoires were not examined.

What this sample's time point label stands for: progressive disease on ibrutinib. For TCR beta library preparation, around 2.1 micrograms of genomic DNA were extracted from the cryopreserved PBMCs. Longitudinal blood samples from CLL patients on ibrutinib monotherapy were analyzed using high-throughput TCR beta sequencing. The patients were enrolled in a single-center, open-label phase 2 trial of ibrutinib monotherapy. Trimming removed 2 bases from V and 6 bases from J; the gene matches leave 4 bases unexplained. The CDR3 sequence holds 13 residues, the cysteine and phenylalanine included. Left in the record is the CDR3 DNA by itself, 39 bases read in frame from the first base. As encoded in the germline V gene (reference sequence), CDR1 is LNHNV while CDR2 is YYDKDF. The goal of deep resolution MiSeq sequencing was a depth between 1 in 1 million and 1 in 200,000 T cells, and coverage averaged 10x per clonotype. The immunoSEQ hsTCRB Kit was used to generate TCR beta libraries. The authors' pipeline ran thus. The data were analyzed with ImmunoSEQ Analyzer and ImmunoSEQ Data Assistant, and V, D and J gene assignments followed IMGT definitions. Clonality, which ranges from 0 to 1, was calculated by subtracting the normalized Shannon entropy of productive rearrangement frequencies from one. Only overrepresented clonotypes making up at least 0.05% of the repertoire of each patient were included in the public clonotype analysis. About a dozen age-matched healthy donor repertoires from immuneACCESS served as clonality controls. TCRdb retrieved this table from immuneACCESS and kept in-frame rearrangements only. Not all clones are present; in checked studies, unresolved V genes account for under half, and no reason is known for the remainder. V and J calls and clone size are as listed in that table; D and trimming were resolved from the DNA. This sample is represented by over 250,000 clones; 65% to 85% of them were singletons. 5.6% of the sample lies in the top ten.

Turning to this clone: The specificity of this receptor is unknown. Base qualities are not at hand, and no much larger clone is one base apart.

Sequencing was performed on PBMCs, taken at disease progression, from a patient treated with ibrutinib. This chain joins TRBV15 to TRBJ2-7; TRBD1 lines up with 7 middle nucleotides. This receptor was taken from a human donor with chronic lymphocytic leukemia. The bases are TGTGCCACCAGCAGAAGACAGGGTAGCGAGCAGTACTTC. Translated, it reads CATSRRQGSEQYF.